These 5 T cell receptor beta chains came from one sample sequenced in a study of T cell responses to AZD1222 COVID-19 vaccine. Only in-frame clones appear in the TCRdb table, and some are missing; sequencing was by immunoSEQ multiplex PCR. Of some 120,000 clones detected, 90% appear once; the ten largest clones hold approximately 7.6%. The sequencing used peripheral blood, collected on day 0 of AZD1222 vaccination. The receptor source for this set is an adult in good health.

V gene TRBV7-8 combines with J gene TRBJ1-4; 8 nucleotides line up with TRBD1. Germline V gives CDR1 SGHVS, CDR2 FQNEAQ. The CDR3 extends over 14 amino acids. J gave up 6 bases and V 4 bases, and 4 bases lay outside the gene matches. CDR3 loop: CASSSQGGYEKLFF. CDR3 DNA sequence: TGTGCCAGCAGCTCACAGGGGGGATATGAAAAACTGTTTTTT.

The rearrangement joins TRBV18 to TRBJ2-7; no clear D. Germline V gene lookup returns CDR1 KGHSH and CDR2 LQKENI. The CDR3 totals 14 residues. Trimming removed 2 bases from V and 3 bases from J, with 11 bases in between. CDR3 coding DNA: TGTGCCAGCTCACCAGATTTCGACGTCTACGAGCAGTACTTC. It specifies CASSPDFDVYEQYF.

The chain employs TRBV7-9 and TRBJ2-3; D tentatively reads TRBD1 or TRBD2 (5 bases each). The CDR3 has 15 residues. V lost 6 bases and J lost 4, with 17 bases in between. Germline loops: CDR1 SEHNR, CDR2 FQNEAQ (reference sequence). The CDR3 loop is CASSHPRGVSDTQYF. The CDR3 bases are TGTGCCAGCAGTCATCCCCGAGGGGTTTCAGATACGCAGTATTTT.

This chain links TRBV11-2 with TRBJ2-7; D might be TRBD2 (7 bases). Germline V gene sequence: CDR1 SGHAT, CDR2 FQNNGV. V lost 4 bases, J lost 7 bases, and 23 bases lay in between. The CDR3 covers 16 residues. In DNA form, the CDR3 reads TGTGCCAGCAGCTCTGGGGGGGGCTCCCTTTGGGAGGAGCAGTACTTC. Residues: CASSSGGGSLWEEQYF.

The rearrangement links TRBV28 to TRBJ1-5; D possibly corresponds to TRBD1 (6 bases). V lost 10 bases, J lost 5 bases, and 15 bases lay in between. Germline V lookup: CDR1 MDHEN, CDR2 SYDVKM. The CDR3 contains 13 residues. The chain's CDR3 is CATNLEGDQPQHF. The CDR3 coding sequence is TGTGCCACAAATCTAGAGGGGGATCAGCCCCAGCATTTT. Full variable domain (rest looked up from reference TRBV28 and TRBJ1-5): DVKVTQSSRYLVKRTGEKVFLECVQDMDHENMFWYRQDPGLGLRLIYFSYDVKMKEKGDIPEGYSVSREKKERFSLILESASTNQTSMYLCATNLEGDQPQHFGDGTRLSIL.